This TCR beta chain is drawn from a study of cytomegalovirus exposure and HLA in healthy donors. Trimming cost V 10 bases and J 0 bases, with 14 bases left between them. Looked up from germline, CDR1 is SGHVS and CDR2 is FNYEAQ. The CDR3 length is 14 residues. The PCR employed 60 Vbeta primers together with 13 Jbeta primers. The method was immunoSEQ multiplex PCR; TCRdb's version includes in-frame clones alone and lacks a portion of them. This table has over 150,000 clones, about 77% appearing once. The clonotype comes from a young woman in good health and CMV-seronegative. The chain carries TRBV7-6 and TRBJ2-3; D is perhaps TRBD2 (5 bases). Sequenced: PBMCs. The CDR3, as DNA: TGTGCCACTAGGAGGCTACCTAGCACAGATACGCAGTATTTT. It translates to CATRRLPSTDTQYF.